This paragraph covers one T cell receptor (beta chain) sequence. This clone showed up just once. The antigen this receptor binds is unknown. There are no base qualities to consult, and no much larger clone falls within one base. The data were taken from a study of control samples from healthy donors and cancer patients (TCRdb year 2020). The library was obtained by the immunoSEQ multiplex PCR assay. What TCRdb holds here is the immuneACCESS table cut down to in-frame rearrangements. Part of the clones is not present; checked against another copy, under half of the missing clones reflect an unresolved V gene, and the others are unexplained. The sample table lists 75,000 to 90,000 clones, around nine tenths of them with a count of one. 20% to 25% of the sample is taken by the ten largest. The junction shows trimming of 8 bases on V and 0 bases on J, plus 14 bases between the germline ends. The CDR3 sequence holds 15 residues, the cysteine and phenylalanine included. Solely the CDR3 DNA is kept, with 45 bases framed from the first base. For CDR1 and CDR2, the germline V gene (reference sequence) lists LNHNV and YYDKDF.

The chain couples TRBV15 to TRBJ1-5; there is no confident call for the D gene. This TCR came from a man aged 25-40 years in good health. The source material was blood. The CDR3 corresponds to CATGINGDSNQPQHF. The DNA sequence reads TGTGCCACCGGAATCAACGGGGATAGCAATCAGCCCCAGCATTTT.